Listed below are T cell receptor beta chains from one sample, sequenced in a study of blood T cell repertoires in COVID-19. Repertoires were generated with immunoSEQ multiplex PCR, while TCRdb's copy carries only in-frame clones and drops some. The sample has 400,000 or so clones; approximately 86% are singletons. Sequencing was performed on peripheral blood. The receptors derive from a human donor in a cohort sampled during active COVID-19. The CDR3 runs from the conserved cysteine through the conserved F or W. The order of the fields is clone size, CDR3 length, V gene, D gene, J gene, CDR3 protein, CDR3 DNA. The D gene is left open where the match is weak. The listing skips clone size in some rows; elsewhere it reads once, few, many or a size class.

clone_size: .; cdr3_length: 15; v_call: TRBV4-1; d_call: .; j_call: TRBJ1-5; cdr3_aa: CASSPQVGGNQPQHF; cdr3_nt: TGCGCCAGCAGCCCACAGGTTGGGGGCAATCAGCCCCAGCATTTT
clone_size: .; cdr3_length: 14; v_call: TRBV10-2; d_call: TRBD1; j_call: TRBJ1-6; cdr3_aa: CASSSGTGSSPLHF; cdr3_nt: TGCGCCAGCAGTTCCGGGACAGGGAGTTCACCCCTCCACTTT
clone_size: .; cdr3_length: 16; v_call: TRBV13; d_call: .; j_call: TRBJ2-3; cdr3_aa: CASSLNTRRGADTQYF; cdr3_nt: TGTGCCAGCAGCTTAAACACTAGGCGGGGTGCAGATACGCAGTATTTT
clone_size: .; cdr3_length: 14; v_call: TRBV19; d_call: TRBD1; j_call: TRBJ2-1; cdr3_aa: CASRRDRDYNEQFF; cdr3_nt: TGTGCCAGTCGCCGGGACAGGGACTACAATGAGCAGTTCTTC
clone_size: .; cdr3_length: 14; v_call: TRBV6-5; d_call: TRBD2; j_call: TRBJ2-2; cdr3_aa: CASTFSGESGELFF; cdr3_nt: TGTGCCAGCACCTTTAGCGGGGAGAGCGGGGAGCTGTTTTTT
clone_size: once; cdr3_length: 13; v_call: TRBV30; d_call: .; j_call: TRBJ2-1; cdr3_aa: CAWSVRPGKEQFF; cdr3_nt: TGTGCCTGGAGTGTACGTCCAGGGAAAGAGCAGTTCTTC
clone_size: .; cdr3_length: 12; v_call: TRBV5-1; d_call: .; j_call: TRBJ2-5; cdr3_aa: CASSRNQETQYF; cdr3_nt: TGCGCCAGCAGCCGTAACCAAGAGACCCAGTACTTC
clone_size: .; cdr3_length: 15; v_call: TRBV19; d_call: TRBD1; j_call: TRBJ2-2; cdr3_aa: CASSTLQGATGELFF; cdr3_nt: TGTGCCAGTAGTACCTTACAGGGGGCCACCGGGGAGCTGTTTTTT
clone_size: few; cdr3_length: 13; v_call: TRBV2; d_call: .; j_call: TRBJ2-2; cdr3_aa: CASRRETAGELFF; cdr3_nt: TGTGCCAGCCGCCGGGAAACGGCCGGGGAGCTGTTTTTT
clone_size: many; cdr3_length: 13; v_call: TRBV19; d_call: TRBD1; j_call: TRBJ2-2; cdr3_aa: CASDRAEAGELFF; cdr3_nt: TGTGCCAGCGACAGGGCTGAGGCCGGGGAGCTGTTTTTT
clone_size: .; cdr3_length: 14; v_call: TRBV3-1/TRBV3-2; d_call: .; j_call: TRBJ2-7; cdr3_aa: CASSALGRSYEQYF; cdr3_nt: TGTGCCAGCAGCGCTTTGGGGCGCTCCTACGAGCAGTACTTC
clone_size: .; cdr3_length: 16; v_call: TRBV15; d_call: TRBD1; j_call: TRBJ2-7; cdr3_aa: CATSPHRDRDGYEQYF; cdr3_nt: TGTGCCACCAGCCCTCATCGGGACAGGGATGGCTACGAGCAGTACTTC
clone_size: once; cdr3_length: 17; v_call: TRBV19; d_call: TRBD2; j_call: TRBJ2-1; cdr3_aa: CASSSDRTSGNYNEQFF; cdr3_nt: TGTGCCAGTAGTAGCGACCGGACTAGCGGAAACTACAATGAGCAGTTCTTC
clone_size: .; cdr3_length: 13; v_call: TRBV5-4; d_call: .; j_call: TRBJ1-1; cdr3_aa: CASSPTGNTEAFF; cdr3_nt: TGTGCCAGCAGCCCGACAGGGAACACTGAAGCTTTCTTT
clone_size: once; cdr3_length: 16; v_call: TRBV5-1; d_call: .; j_call: TRBJ1-1; cdr3_aa: CASSLAKLQDYTEAFF; cdr3_nt: TGCGCCAGCAGCTTGGCCAAATTACAGGATTACACTGAAGCTTTCTTT
clone_size: .; cdr3_length: 14; v_call: TRBV7-8; d_call: .; j_call: TRBJ2-1; cdr3_aa: CASSYGYTNNEQFF; cdr3_nt: TGTGCCAGCAGCTACGGGTACACTAACAATGAGCAGTTCTTC
clone_size: .; cdr3_length: 15; v_call: TRBV7-3; d_call: TRBD1; j_call: TRBJ2-5; cdr3_aa: CASSQGQGPQETQYF; cdr3_nt: TGTGCCAGCAGCCAAGGACAGGGTCCCCAAGAGACCCAGTACTTC
clone_size: .; cdr3_length: 15; v_call: TRBV5-4; d_call: TRBD1; j_call: TRBJ1-2; cdr3_aa: CASSLERQGNYGYTF; cdr3_nt: TGTGCCAGCAGCTTAGAAAGACAGGGGAACTATGGCTACACCTTC
clone_size: .; cdr3_length: 16; v_call: TRBV7-3; d_call: .; j_call: TRBJ2-6; cdr3_aa: CASSLGSGNGANVLTF; cdr3_nt: TGTGCCAGCAGCTTAGGGTCAGGGAATGGGGCCAACGTCCTGACTTTC